This T cell receptor (beta chain) stems from a study of radiotherapy plus CTLA-4 blockade in lung cancer. Overall study context: Objective response rate was roughly 19%; disease control rate, approximately 33%.

This CDR3 has 15 residues. The germline V gene has CDR1 SNHLY and CDR2 FYNNEI. The trim removed 5 bases at V and 9 bases at J, leaving 15 bases unmatched. Generated by immunoSEQ multiplex PCR, the TCRdb table keeps only in-frame clones and is missing some. The profile shows about 85,000 clones, approximately 84% of them singletons. V gene TRBV2 combines with J gene TRBJ2-7; the match to TRBD2 covers 8 bases. Here the sequenced sample was peripheral blood, taken from a patient treated with radiotherapy plus ipilimumab. This TCR was recovered from a human donor with non-small cell lung cancer who had a partial response to radiotherapy plus ipilimumab. Here the CDR3 reads CASSWFGTRGIGQYF. In nucleotides, the CDR3 is TGTGCCAGCAGTTGGTTTGGGACTAGGGGAATCGGGCAGTACTTC.